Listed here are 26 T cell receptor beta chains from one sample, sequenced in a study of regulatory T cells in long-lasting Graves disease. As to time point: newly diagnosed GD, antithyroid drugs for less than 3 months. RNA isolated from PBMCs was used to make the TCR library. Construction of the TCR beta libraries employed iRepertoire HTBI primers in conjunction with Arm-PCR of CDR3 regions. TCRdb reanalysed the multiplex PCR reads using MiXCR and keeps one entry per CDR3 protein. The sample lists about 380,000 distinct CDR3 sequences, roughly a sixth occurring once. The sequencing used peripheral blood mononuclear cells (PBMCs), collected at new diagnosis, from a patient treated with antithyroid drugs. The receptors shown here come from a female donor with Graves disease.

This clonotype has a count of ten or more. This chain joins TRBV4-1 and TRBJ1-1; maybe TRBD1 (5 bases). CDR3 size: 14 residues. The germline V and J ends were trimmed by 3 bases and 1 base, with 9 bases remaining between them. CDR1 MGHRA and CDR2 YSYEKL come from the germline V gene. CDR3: CASSQGPANTEAFF. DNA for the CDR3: TGCGCCAGCAGCCAGGGACCGGCGAACACTGAAGCTTTCTTT.

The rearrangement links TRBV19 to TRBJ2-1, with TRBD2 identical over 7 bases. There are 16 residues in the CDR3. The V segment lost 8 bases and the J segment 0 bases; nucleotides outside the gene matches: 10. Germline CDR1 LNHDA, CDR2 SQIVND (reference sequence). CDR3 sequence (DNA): TGTGCCAGTTCACCGAGCGGGATTAGCTCCTACAATGAGCAGTTCTTC. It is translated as CASSPSGISSYNEQFF.

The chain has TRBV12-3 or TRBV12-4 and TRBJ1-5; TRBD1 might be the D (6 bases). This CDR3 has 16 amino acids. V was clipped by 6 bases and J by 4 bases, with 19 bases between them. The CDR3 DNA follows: TGTGCCAGCAGCCTGAAAGGGGGGCAAACTAATCAGCCCCAGCATTTT. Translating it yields CASSLKGGQTNQPQHF.

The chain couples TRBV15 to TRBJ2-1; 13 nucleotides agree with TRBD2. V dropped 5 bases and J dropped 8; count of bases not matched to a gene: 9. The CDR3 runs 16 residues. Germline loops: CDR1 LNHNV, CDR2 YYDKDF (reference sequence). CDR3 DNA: TGTGCCACCAGCGATAGGTGGACTAGCGGGAGATATGAGCAGTTCTTC. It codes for CATSDRWTSGRYEQFF.

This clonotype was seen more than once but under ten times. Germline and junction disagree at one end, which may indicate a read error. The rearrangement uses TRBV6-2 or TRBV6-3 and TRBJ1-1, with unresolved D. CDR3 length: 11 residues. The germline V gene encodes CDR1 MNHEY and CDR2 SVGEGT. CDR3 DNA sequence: TGTACCAGCAGGCTCGGGCATGAAGCTTTCTTT. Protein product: CTSRLGHEAFF.

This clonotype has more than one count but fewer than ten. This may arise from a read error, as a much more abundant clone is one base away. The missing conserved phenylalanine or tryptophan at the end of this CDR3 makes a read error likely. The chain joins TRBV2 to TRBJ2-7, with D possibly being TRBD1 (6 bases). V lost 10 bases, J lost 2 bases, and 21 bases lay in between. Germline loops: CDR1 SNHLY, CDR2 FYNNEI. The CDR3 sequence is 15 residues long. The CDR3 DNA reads TGTGCCATCCCTGGGCAGGGGTTGAATCCCTACGAGCAGTACCTC. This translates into CAIPGQGLNPYEQYL.

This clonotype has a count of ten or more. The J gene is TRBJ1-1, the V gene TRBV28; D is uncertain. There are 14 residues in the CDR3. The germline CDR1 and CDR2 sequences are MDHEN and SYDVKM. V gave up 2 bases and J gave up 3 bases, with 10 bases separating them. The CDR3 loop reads CASSLRRTHTEAFF. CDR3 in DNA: TGTGCCAGCAGTTTAAGGCGAACACACACTGAAGCTTTCTTT.

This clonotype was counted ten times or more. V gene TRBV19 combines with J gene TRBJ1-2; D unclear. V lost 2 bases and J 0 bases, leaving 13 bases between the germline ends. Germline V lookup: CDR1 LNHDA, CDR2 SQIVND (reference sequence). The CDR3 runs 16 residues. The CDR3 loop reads CASSIKSGEPNYGYTF. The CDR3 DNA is TGTGCCAGTAGTATAAAATCAGGAGAACCTAACTATGGCTACACCTTC.

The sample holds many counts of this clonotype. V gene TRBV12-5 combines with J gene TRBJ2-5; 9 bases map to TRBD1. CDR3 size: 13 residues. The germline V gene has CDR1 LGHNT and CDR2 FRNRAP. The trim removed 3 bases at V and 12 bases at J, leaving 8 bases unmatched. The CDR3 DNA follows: TGTGCTAGTGGTTTAGGGACAGGGATGGCAAAGTACTTC. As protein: CASGLGTGMAKYF.

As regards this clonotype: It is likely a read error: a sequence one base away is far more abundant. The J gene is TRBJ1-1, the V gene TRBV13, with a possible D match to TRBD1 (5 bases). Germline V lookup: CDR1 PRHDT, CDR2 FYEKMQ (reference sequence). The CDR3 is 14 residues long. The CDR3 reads CASRAGAGNTEALF. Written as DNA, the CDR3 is TGTGCCAGCAGAGCCGGGGCGGGGAACACTGAAGCTCTCTTT.

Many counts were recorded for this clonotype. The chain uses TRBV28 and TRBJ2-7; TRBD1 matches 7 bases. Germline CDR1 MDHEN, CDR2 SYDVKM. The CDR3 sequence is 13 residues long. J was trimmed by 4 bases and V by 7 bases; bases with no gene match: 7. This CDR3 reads CASMWGRGYEQYF. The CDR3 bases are TGTGCCAGCATGTGGGGCAGGGGGTACGAGCAGTACTTC.

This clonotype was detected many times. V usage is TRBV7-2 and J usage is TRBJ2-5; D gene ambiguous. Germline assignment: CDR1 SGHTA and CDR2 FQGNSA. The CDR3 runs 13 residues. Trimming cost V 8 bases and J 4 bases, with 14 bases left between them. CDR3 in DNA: TGTGCCAGCTCACCACCGGCAGGAGAGACCCAGTACTTC. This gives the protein CASSPPAGETQYF.

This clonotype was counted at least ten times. The CDR3 protein is CSVVGTENTGELFF. The CDR3 DNA sequence: TGCAGCGTTGTGGGGACAGAAAACACCGGGGAGCTGTTTTTT. The chain has TRBV29-1 and TRBJ2-2; TRBD1 agrees at 7 bases. V trimming: 4 bases; J trimming: 2 bases; junction bases outside the gene matches: 4. Germline CDR1 SQVTM, CDR2 ANQGSEA. This CDR3 is built from 14 residues.

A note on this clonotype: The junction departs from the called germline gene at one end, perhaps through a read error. The CDR3 sequence: CVSSRSLNEKLFF. CDR3 nucleotides: TGTGTCAGCAGCAGAAGCTTAAATGAAAAACTGTTTTTT. The chain uses TRBV7-9 and TRBJ1-4; D not resolved. The CDR3 sequence is 13 residues long. Germline-derived CDR1 and CDR2 are SEHNR and FQNEAQ (reference sequence).

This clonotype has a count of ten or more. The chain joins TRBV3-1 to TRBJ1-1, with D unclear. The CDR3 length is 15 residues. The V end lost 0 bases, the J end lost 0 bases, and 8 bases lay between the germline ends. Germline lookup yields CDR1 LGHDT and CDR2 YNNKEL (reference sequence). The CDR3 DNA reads TGTGCCAGCAGCCAAGATCCCAGGCTGAACACTGAAGCTTTCTTT. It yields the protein CASSQDPRLNTEAFF. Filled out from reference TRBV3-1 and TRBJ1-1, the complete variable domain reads DTAVSQTPKYLVTQMGNDKSIKCEQNLGHDTMYWYKQDSKKFLKIMFSYNNKELIINETVPNRFSPKSPDKAHLNLHINSLELGDSAVYFCASSQDPRLNTEAFFGQGTRLTVV.

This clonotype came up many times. CDR3 residues: CASSLLYEQFF. The CDR3 nucleotides are TGTGCCAGCAGCTTACTCTACGAGCAGTTCTTC. The V and J genes are TRBV6-2 or TRBV6-3 and TRBJ2-1; no firm D call. V lost 6 bases and J lost 10, with 10 bases in between. The CDR3 consists of 11 residues. CDR1 and CDR2 (germline): MNHEY, SVGEGT.

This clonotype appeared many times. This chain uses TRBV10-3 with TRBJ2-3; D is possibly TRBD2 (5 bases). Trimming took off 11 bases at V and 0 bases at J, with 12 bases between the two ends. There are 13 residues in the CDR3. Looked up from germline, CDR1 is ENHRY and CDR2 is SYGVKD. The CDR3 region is CASLETSTDTQYF. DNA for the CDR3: TGTGCCTCACTAGAGACTAGCACAGATACGCAGTATTTT.

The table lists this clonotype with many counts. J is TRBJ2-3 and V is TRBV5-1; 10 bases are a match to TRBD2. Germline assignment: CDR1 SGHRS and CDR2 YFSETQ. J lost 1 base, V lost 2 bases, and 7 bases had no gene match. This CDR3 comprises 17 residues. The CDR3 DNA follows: TGCGCCAGCAGCTTCCCTAGACTAGCGGGTCGCACAGATACGCAGTATTTT. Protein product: CASSFPRLAGRTDTQYF.

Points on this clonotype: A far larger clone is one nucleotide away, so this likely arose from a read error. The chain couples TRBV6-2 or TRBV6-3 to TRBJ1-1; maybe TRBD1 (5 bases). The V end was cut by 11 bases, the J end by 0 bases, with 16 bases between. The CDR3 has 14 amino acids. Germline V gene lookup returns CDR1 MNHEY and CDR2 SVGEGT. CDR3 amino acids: CASASGQLNTEAFF. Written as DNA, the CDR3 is TGTGCCTCAGCATCGGGGCAGCTGAACACTGAAGCTTTCTTT.

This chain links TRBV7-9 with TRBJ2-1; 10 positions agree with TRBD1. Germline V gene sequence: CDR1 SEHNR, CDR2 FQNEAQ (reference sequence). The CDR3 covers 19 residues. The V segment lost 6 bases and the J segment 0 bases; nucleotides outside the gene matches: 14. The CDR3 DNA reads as TGTGCCAGCAGTCATTTGGGACAGGGGCATTCCCACTCCTACAATGAGCAGTTCTTC. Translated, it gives CASSHLGQGHSHSYNEQFF.

CDR3 sequence reads: CASSPQGQGETQYF. CDR3 DNA: TGTGCCAGCTCACCACAGGGACAGGGGGAGACCCAGTACTTC. This chain joins TRBV18 and TRBJ2-5; 10 positions match TRBD1. With V trimmed by 1 base and J by 5 bases, 1 base remained unmatched. The CDR3 totals 14 residues. The germline V gene has CDR1 KGHSH and CDR2 LQKENI.

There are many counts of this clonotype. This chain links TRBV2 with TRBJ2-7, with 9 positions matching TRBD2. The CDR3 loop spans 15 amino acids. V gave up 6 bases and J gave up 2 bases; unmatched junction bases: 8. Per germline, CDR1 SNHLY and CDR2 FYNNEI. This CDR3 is CASRLLAGEPYEQYF. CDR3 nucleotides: TGTGCCAGCAGATTACTAGCGGGCGAACCCTACGAGCAGTACTTC.

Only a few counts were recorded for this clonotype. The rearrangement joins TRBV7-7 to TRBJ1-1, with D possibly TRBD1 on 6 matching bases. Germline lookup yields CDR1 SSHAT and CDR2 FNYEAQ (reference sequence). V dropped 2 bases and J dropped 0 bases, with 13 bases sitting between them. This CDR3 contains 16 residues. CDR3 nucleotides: TGTGCCAGCAGCTTATTTGAACAGGGAATGAACACTGAAGCTTTCTTT. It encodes CASSLFEQGMNTEAFF.

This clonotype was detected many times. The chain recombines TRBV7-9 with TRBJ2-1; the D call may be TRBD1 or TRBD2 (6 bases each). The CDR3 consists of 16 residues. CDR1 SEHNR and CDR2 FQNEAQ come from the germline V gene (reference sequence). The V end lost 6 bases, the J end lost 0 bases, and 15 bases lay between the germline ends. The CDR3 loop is CASRPASGASYNEQFF. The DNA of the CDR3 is TGTGCCAGCAGACCAGCTTCGGGGGCCTCCTACAATGAGCAGTTCTTC.

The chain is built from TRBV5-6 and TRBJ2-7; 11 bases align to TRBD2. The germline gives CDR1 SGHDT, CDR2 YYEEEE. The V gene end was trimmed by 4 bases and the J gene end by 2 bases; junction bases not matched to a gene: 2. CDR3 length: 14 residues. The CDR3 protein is CASSGTSGPYEQYF. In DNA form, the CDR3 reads TGTGCCAGCAGCGGGACTAGCGGCCCCTACGAGCAGTACTTC.

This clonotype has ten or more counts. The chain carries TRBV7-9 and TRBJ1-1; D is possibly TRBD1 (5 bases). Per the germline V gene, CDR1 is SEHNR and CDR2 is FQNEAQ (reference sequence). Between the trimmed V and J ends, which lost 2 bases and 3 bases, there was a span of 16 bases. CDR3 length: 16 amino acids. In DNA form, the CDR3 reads TGTGCCAGCAGCTTAAAATTGGGACCTGGCCACACTGAAGCTTTCTTT. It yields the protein CASSLKLGPGHTEAFF. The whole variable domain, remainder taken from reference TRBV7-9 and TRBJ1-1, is DTGVSQNPRHKITKRGQNVTFRCDPISEHNRLYWYRQTLGQGPEFLTYFQNEAQLEKSRLLSDRFSAERPKGSFSTLEIQRTEQGDSAMYLCASSLKLGPGHTEAFFGQGTRLTVV.